This T cell receptor (beta chain) was documented in a study of human T cells and chemical hapten exposure. Overall study context: Sensitizing treatment utilized 2% DPC over a 2 cm by 2 cm portion of upper inner arm skin. General study points: The study found expanded TCRs formed significantly more large CDR3 similarity clusters than controls.

Time point given: pre-sensitization, week 0. Treatment meaning: therapeutic diphenylcyclopropenone sensitization with weekly scalp DPC. One entry per CDR3 protein results from TCRdb running MiXCR on the RACE reads. The sample shows 300,000 to 450,000 distinct CDR3 sequences, 5.1% of them seen only once. The length of the CDR3 is 14 residues. Germline CDR1 MNHNY, CDR2 SVGAGI (reference sequence). The V gene lost 0 bases and the J gene lost 7 bases, with 12 bases spanning the gap. A note on this clonotype: Its antigen is currently unknown.

Sample: whole blood, taken in connection with sensitization to the hapten diphenylcyclopropenone (DPC). The rearrangement uses TRBV6-6 and TRBJ1-1, with D hard to call. The TCR originated in a woman aged 45 to 65 with alopecia areata. Some clones in this sample may be carry-over from other donors' samples. CDR3 region: CASSYSEGRGEAFF. The CDR3 nucleotides are TGTGCCAGCAGTTACTCAGAGGGCCGGGGTGAAGCTTTCTTT.